Presented here are 5 T cell receptor beta chains from one specimen sequenced in a study of shared clonotypes between healthy human individuals (dated by TCRdb to 2020 to 2021). Receptors were amplified or captured by the immunoSEQ multiplex PCR assay. In TCRdb, the immuneACCESS table is reduced to in-frame sequences with V and J assigned. These tables do not hold every clone; where another copy was compared, an unresolved V gene accounts for under half, and the others remain unexplained. Present in this sample are over a million clones, 98% to 99% of which were seen just once. The ten largest clones represent 0.36% of the sample. The specimen sequenced was naive CD4+ T cells sorted from blood. The cell subset or site label for this specimen denotes: CD45RA+ positively selected. These receptors were taken from a man aged 25 to 45 in good health.

The gene calls are TRBV6-5 and TRBJ2-1, with D perhaps assigned TRBD1 or TRBD2 (7 bases each). V was cut by 8 bases and J by 7 bases, with 21 bases left in between. CDR1 MNHEY and CDR2 SVGAGI come from the germline V gene. The CDR3 is made up of 15 amino acids. CDR3 DNA: TGTGCCAGCGGACTAGACAGGGACCCTAGAAATGAGCAGTTCTTC. Protein: CASGLDRDPRNEQFF.

CDR3 residues: CASSMGGDTDTQYF. The CDR3 DNA reads as TGTGCCAGCAGCATGGGCGGCGACACAGATACGCAGTATTTT. The genes are TRBV7-9 and TRBJ2-3; D gene ambiguous. CDR3 length: 14 amino acids. Germline CDR1 is SEHNR and CDR2 is FQNEAQ (reference sequence). Trimming took off 5 bases at V and 2 bases at J, with 11 bases between the two ends.

The chain couples TRBV18 to TRBJ1-2, with 9 bases lining up with TRBD1. This CDR3 region has 15 residues. The germline V gene encodes CDR1 KGHSH and CDR2 LQKENI. Trimming removed 2 bases from V and 5 bases from J; junction bases left unmatched: 6. CDR3 in DNA: TGTGCCAGCTCACCAAATGGACAGGGGAATTATGGCTACACCTTC. Encoded protein: CASSPNGQGNYGYTF.

The chain combines TRBV10-3 with TRBJ1-5, with D possibly matching TRBD1 (5 bases). Deletions cut 3 bases from V and 2 bases from J, with 8 bases between. CDR3 length: 14 amino acids. Germline V gives CDR1 ENHRY, CDR2 SYGVKD. The CDR3 region is CAISDIGGNQPQHF. For the CDR3, the DNA is TGTGCCATCAGTGATATAGGGGGCAATCAGCCCCAGCATTTT.

The chain links TRBV6-1 to TRBJ2-7; TRBD2 agrees at 7 bases. The CDR3 extends over 12 amino acids. Germline values: CDR1 MNHNS, CDR2 SASEGT. V shed 6 bases and J 5 bases; nucleotides not matched to a gene: 4. The CDR3 nucleotides are TGTGCCAGCAGGACTAGCAACCACGAGCAGTACTTC. The encoded protein is CASRTSNHEQYF.